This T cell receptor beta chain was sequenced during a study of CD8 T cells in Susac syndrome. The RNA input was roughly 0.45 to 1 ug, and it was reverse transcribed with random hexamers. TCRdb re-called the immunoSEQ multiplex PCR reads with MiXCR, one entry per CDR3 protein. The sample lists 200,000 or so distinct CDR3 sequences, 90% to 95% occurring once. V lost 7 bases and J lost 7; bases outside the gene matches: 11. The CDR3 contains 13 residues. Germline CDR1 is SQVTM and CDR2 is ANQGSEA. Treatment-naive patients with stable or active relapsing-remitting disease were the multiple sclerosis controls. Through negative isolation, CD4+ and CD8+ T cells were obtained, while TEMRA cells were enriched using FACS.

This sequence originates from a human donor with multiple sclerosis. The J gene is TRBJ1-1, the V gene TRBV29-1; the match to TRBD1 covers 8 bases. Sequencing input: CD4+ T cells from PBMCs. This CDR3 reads CSGAMQGAGEAFF. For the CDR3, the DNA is TGCAGCGGTGCGATGCAGGGGGCCGGTGAAGCTTTCTTT.